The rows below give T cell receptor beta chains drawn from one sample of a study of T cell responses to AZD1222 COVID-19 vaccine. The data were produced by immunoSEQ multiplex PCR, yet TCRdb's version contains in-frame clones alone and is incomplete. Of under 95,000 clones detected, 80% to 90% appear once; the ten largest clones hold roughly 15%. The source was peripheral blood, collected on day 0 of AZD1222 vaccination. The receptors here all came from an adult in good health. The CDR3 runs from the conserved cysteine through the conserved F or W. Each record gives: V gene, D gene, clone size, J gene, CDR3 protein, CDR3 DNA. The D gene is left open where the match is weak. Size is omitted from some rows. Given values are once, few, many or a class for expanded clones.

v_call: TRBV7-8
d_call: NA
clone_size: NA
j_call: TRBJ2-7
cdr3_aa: CASSSGRTHGGEQYF
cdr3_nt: TGTGCCAGCAGCTCCGGCCGGACCCACGGGGGCGAGCAGTACTTC

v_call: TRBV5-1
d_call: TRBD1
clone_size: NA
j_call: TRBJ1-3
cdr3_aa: CASSLDRGNSGNTIYF
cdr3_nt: TGCGCCAGCAGCTTGGACAGGGGGAACTCTGGAAACACCATATATTTT

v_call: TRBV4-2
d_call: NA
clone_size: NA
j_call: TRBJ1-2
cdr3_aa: CASSPFSTSNYGYTF
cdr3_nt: TGTGCCAGCAGCCCCTTTTCCACTTCTAACTATGGCTACACCTTC

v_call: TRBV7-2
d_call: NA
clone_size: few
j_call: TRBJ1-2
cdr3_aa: CASSLDGSYGYTF
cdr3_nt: TGTGCCAGCAGCTTAGACGGCAGCTATGGCTACACCTTC

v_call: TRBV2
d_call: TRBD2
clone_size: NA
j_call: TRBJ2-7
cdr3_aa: CASGLAGTYEQYF
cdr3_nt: TGTGCCAGCGGACTAGCGGGAACCTACGAGCAGTACTTC

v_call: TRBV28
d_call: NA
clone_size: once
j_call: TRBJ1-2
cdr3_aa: CASSLSLGLHYGYTF
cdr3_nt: TGTGCCAGCAGTCTGTCCCTGGGACTCCACTATGGCTACACCTTC

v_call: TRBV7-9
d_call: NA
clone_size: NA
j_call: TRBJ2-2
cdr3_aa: CASSLWQVNTGELFF
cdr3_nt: TGTGCCAGCAGCTTATGGCAGGTGAACACCGGGGAGCTGTTTTTT

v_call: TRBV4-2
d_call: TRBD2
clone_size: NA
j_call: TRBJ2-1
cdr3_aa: CASSQVLWVGTSGRADNEQFF
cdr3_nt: TGTGCCAGCAGCCAGGTTTTATGGGTTGGGACTAGCGGGAGGGCTGACAATGAGCAGTTCTTC

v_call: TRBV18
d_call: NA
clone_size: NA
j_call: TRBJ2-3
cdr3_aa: CASSPSSTDTQYF
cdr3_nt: TGTGCCAGCTCACCATCTAGCACAGATACGCAGTATTTT

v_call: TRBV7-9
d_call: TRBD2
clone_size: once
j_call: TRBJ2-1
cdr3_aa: CASSITSGMRNEQFF
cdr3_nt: TGTGCCAGCAGCATCACTAGCGGGATGCGCAATGAGCAGTTCTTC

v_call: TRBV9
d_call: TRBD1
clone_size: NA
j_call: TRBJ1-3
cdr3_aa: CASSAGQGSYSGNTIYF
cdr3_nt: TGTGCCAGCAGCGCGGGACAGGGGTCGTACTCTGGAAACACCATATATTTT

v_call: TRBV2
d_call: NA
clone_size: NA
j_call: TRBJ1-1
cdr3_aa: CASLRVTEAFF
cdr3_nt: TGTGCCAGTCTTCGGGTCACTGAAGCTTTCTTT

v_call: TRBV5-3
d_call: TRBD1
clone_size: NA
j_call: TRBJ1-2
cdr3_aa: CARSLRDRNRGYTF
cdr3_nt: TGTGCCAGAAGCTTAAGGGACAGGAATCGTGGCTACACCTTC

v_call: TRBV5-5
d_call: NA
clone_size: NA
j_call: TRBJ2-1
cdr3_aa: CASSWFVGPNNEQFF
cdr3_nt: TGTGCCAGCAGCTGGTTCGTCGGGCCTAACAATGAGCAGTTCTTC

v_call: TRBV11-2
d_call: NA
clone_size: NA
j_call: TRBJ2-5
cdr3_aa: CASSLGETQYF
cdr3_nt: TGTGCCAGCAGCTTAGGCGAGACCCAGTACTTC

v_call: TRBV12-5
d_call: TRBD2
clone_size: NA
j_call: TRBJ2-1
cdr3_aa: CASGGGLADYNEQFF
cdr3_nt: TGTGCTAGTGGGGGGGGACTAGCGGATTACAATGAGCAGTTCTTC

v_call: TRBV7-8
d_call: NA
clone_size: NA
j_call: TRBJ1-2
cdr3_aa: CASSFTGMDGYTF
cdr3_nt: TGTGCCAGCAGCTTCACAGGGATGGATGGCTACACCTTC

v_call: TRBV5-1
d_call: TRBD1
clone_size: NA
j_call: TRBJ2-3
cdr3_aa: CASSRPPGQGTDTQYF
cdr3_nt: TGCGCCAGCAGCAGACCACCGGGACAGGGGACAGATACGCAGTATTTT

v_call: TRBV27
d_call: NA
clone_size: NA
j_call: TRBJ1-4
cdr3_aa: CASSSQDGLYEKLFF
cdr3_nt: TGTGCCAGCAGTTCTCAAGACGGGTTATATGAAAAACTGTTTTTT

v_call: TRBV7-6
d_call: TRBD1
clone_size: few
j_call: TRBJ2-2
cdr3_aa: CASSPGQGLTGELFF
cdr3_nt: TGTGCCAGCAGCCCGGGACAGGGCCTCACCGGGGAGCTGTTTTTT

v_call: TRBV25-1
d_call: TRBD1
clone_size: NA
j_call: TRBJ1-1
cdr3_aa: CASSTRQGFTEAFF
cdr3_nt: TGTGCCAGCAGTACTCGACAGGGCTTCACTGAAGCTTTCTTT

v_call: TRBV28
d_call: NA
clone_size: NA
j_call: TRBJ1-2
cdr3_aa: CASSFRVSGYTF
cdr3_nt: TGTGCCAGCAGTTTTAGGGTGTCCGGCTACACCTTC

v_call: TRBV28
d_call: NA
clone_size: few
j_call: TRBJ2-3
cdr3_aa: CASSSGSTDTQYF
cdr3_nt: TGTGCCAGCAGTTCAGGGAGCACAGATACGCAGTATTTT

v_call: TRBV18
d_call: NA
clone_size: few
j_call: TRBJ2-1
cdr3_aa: CASSSRPPFPNLKLRYLEKFF
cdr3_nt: TGTGCCAGCTCATCACGACCCCCCTTCCCTAACTTAAAACTACGTTACCTCGAAAAGTTCTTC

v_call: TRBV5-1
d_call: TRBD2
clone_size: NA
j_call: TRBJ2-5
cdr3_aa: CASSLGLAPKGGTQYF
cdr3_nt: TGCGCCAGCAGCTTGGGACTAGCGCCAAAGGGCGGGACCCAGTACTTC

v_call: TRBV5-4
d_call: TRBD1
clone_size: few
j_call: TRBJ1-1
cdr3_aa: CASSLRDRGFTEAFF
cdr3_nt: TGTGCCAGCAGCCTAAGGGACAGGGGGTTCACTGAAGCTTTCTTT

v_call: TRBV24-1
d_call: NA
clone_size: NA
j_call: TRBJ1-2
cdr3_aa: CATSDPGRYGYTF
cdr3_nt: TGTGCCACCAGTGACCCGGGGAGATATGGCTACACCTTC

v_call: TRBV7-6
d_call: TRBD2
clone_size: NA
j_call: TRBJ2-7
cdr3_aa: CASSLIVSGLAGNEQYF
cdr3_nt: TGTGCCAGCAGCTTAATCGTTTCGGGACTAGCGGGAAACGAGCAGTACTTC

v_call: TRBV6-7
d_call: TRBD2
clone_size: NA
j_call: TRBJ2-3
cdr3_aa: CASSYLKPTGGADTQYF
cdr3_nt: TGTGCCAGCAGTTATCTTAAGCCCACGGGGGGGGCAGATACGCAGTATTTT

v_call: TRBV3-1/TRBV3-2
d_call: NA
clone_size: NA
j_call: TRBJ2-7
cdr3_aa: CASSPERASSYEQYF
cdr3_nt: TGTGCCAGCAGCCCAGAGCGGGCATCCTCCTACGAGCAGTACTTC

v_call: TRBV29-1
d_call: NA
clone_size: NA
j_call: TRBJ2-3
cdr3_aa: CSVARTTSTDTQYF
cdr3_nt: TGCAGCGTCGCGAGGACTACCAGCACAGATACGCAGTATTTT

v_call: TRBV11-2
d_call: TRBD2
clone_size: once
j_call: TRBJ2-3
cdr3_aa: CASSLLTSLTDTQYF
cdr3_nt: TGTGCCAGCAGCTTATTGACTAGCCTCACAGATACGCAGTATTTT

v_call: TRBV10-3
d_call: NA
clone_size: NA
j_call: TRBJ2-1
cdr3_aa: CAISMGRGYNEQFF
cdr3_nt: TGTGCCATCAGTATGGGGAGAGGTTACAATGAGCAGTTCTTC

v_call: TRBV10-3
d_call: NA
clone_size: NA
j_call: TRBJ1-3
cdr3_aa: CAISESTFRVTGNTIYF
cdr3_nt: TGTGCCATCAGTGAGTCGACCTTTCGGGTAACTGGAAACACCATATATTTT

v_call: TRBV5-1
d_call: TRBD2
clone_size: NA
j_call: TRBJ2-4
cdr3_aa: CASSLGGPTSTSGKNIQYF
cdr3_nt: TGCGCCAGCAGCTTGGGGGGTCCCACTTCGACTAGCGGGAAAAACATTCAGTACTTC